This T cell receptor (beta chain) was observed in a study of T-cell memory formation after mild COVID-19. Study outcomes and limitations: A second wave expanding day 15 to 37 was CD4+-biased; contracting clones were balanced. Shrinking CD4+ clones were chiefly CM and EM; CD8+ ones were chiefly EMRA.

This clonotype was seen a few times. As yet, its antigen is unknown. Constant-segment-primed 5'RACE gave TCR alpha and TCR beta cDNA libraries with sample barcodes and UMIs. TCRdb redid the calling of the 5' RACE reads with MiXCR, one entry per CDR3 protein. This table has 450,000 to 650,000 distinct CDR3 sequences, over 15% appearing once. Material for sequencing was PBMCs or a T cell subset sorted from them (not recorded which). This sequence originates from an adult woman who had mild COVID-19 (a few samples of this study predate the infection). Cell type and time point are not known.

The CDR3 loop is CASSSTGRKGSPLHF. The CDR3 DNA follows: TGTGCCAGCAGCTCAACGGGACGGAAGGGTTCACCCCTCCACTTT. The chain is built from TRBV21-1 and TRBJ1-6; TRBD1 is the table's D call, not checked against the DNA. TRBV21-1 is tagged as a pseudogene. The CDR3 spans 15 residues.